This entry features one T cell receptor (beta chain) sequence. Its target is unknown. Measured with immunoSEQ multiplex PCR; TCRdb has only the in-frame clones, and not every one. The repertoire holds 150,000 to 200,000 clones, roughly 90% seen once, with approximately 1.3% in the top ten. This entry is derived from a study of T cell responses to AZD1222 COVID-19 vaccine. Overall study findings and caveats: In all cases, repertoires were sampled only after the peak T cell response.

Sequences were derived from peripheral blood, sampled 28 days after the second AZD1222 dose. The receptor comes from an adult who received the AZD1222 COVID-19 vaccine.

CDR3 amino acids: CASPGGGTEAFF. CDR3 in DNA: TGTGCCAGCCCGGGCGGGGGGACTGAAGCTTTCTTT. V is TRBV2 and J is TRBJ1-1, with D perhaps matching TRBD1 (5 bases). Germline V lookup: CDR1 SNHLY, CDR2 FYNNEI. V was clipped by 8 bases and J by 5 bases, with 12 bases between them. CDR3 size: 12 residues.